This T cell receptor beta chain was obtained from a study of blood T cells in healthy people across ages. Each sample yielded at least 6 million isolated PBMCs. Study-wide findings and caveats: Both naive CD4+ cell counts and diversity were greater in long-lived donors than in aged donors. Using unsorted PBMCs precluded a conclusive naive versus antigen-experienced comparison.

For this clonotype: The antigen remains unidentified.

A J-beta primer mix and a sample-barcoded 5' primer were used in a second PCR of roughly 7 to 12 cycles. All cDNA molecules were each tagged by a template-switch adaptor with 12 random nucleotides. TCRdb reprocessed the 5' RACE reads via MiXCR and lists one record per CDR3 protein. This table holds 650,000 or so distinct CDR3 sequences, roughly half found once. Germline CDR1 reads MNHNY; CDR2 reads SVGAGI (reference sequence). V lost 10 bases and J 4 bases, leaving 22 bases between the germline ends. The length of the CDR3 is 15 residues. This sequence was found in a woman of 80 years or more in good health. The rearrangement links TRBV6-6 to TRBJ1-2; the D gene is possibly TRBD1 (6 bases). Material: blood. CDR3 region: CAISRRTTGLYGYTF. CDR3 bases: TGTGCCATCAGCCGCCGGACGACAGGTCTCTATGGCTACACCTTC.